This T cell receptor (beta chain) was retrieved from a study of shared clonotypes between healthy human individuals. Study-wide results and caveats: Non-shared clonotypes had lower generation probabilities than clonotypes shared by all four sorted-subset donors. Approximately 5% was the fraction of naive CD4 clonotypes found shared across a handful of donors.

Note on this clone: Its antigen is currently unknown.

This was a deep-level run. Here immunoSEQ multiplex PCR was the method, and the copy in TCRdb shows in-frame clones only, minus some. The table lists approximately 350,000 clones, around 96% of them singletons. Each CD8 memory set brought CD45RO+ cells together with CCR7-negative CD45RA+ TemRA cells. This CDR3 has 13 amino acids. The sequencing input was memory CD8+ T cells sorted from blood. Subset denoted: CD45RO+ cells pooled with CCR7-negative TemRA cells. The chain carries TRBV21-1 and TRBJ2-7; the DNA was not used to check the table's D call, TRBD2. TRBV21-1 is assigned pseudogene status. This receptor was identified in a man under 40 in good health. The CDR3 protein is CASSMWTIDEQYF. The DNA of the CDR3 is TGTGCCAGCAGCATGTGGACTATCGACGAGCAGTACTTC.